This TCR beta chain was documented in a study of spatial heterogeneity in lung cancer. Study-level results: Tumor mutation counts were tracked by expanded intratumoral alpha and beta TCR counts.

This CDR3 has 13 amino acids. V lost 5 bases, J lost 2 bases, and 6 bases lay in between. Germline V gene lookup returns CDR1 SGHTA and CDR2 FQGTGA. Time point indicated: sample taken at primary tumor resection. The approximately 77 donors had untreated early-stage non-small cell lung cancer. Frozen PBMC, nontumor lung or tumor provided whole RNA, which was sequenced unsorted. MiXCR was run by TCRdb on the 5' RACE reads, yielding one entry per CDR3 protein. Of roughly 3,300 distinct CDR3 sequences listed, roughly 4.7% are singletons. This clonotype is medium-sized in the sample. The antigen remains unidentified.

The input for sequencing was lung tumor tissue, taken at surgery. This clonotype was obtained from a female donor with early-stage non-small cell lung cancer. This chain links TRBV7-3 with TRBJ2-2; the D is unclear. This CDR3 reads CASSPINTGELFF. DNA of the CDR3: TGTGCCAGCAGCCCCATCAACACCGGGGAGCTGTTTTTT.